This TCR beta chain is from a study of T cell changes during pregnancy in multiple sclerosis. Germline V gives CDR1 SGHKS, CDR2 YYEKEE (reference sequence). Trimming cost V 7 bases and J 4 bases, with 18 bases left between them. CDR3 length: 16 residues. Data came from immunoSEQ multiplex PCR; TCRdb stores just in-frame clones and leaves some out. The sample has 50,000 to 65,000 clones; around nine tenths are singletons. The TCR originated in a female donor in good health, enrolled as a control in a pregnancy study. V is TRBV5-5 and J is TRBJ2-6; maybe TRBD2 (6 bases). The sequences come from peripheral blood, collected in the first trimester of pregnancy. The CDR3 region has the DNA TGTGCCAGCGCGGGGCGGGTGGGGTCCGGGGCCAACGTCCTGACTTTC. This codes for CASAGRVGSGANVLTF.